Listed below are T cell receptor beta chains from one sample, sequenced in a study of blood T cells in healthy people across ages. One entry per CDR3 protein results from TCRdb running MiXCR on the 5' RACE reads. The sample records more than 650,000 distinct CDR3 sequences, roughly 25% being singletons. The sample was also linked to a second study, of T cells of mothers and their children.

The material sequenced was blood. These receptor sequences come from a boy younger than 18 in good health. The CDR3 runs from the conserved cysteine through the conserved F or W. D genes are given only for firm matches. Expanded clones get a size class; other rows say once, few or many, or leave the size out.

D	size	V	J	DNA	CDR3
NA	NA	TRBV24-1	TRBJ2-3	TGTGCCACCAGTGATTATCCGGCGTCTAGCACAGATACGCAGTATTTT	CATSDYPASSTDTQYF
TRBD1	NA	TRBV2	TRBJ1-6	TGTGCCAGCAAATTGACAGGGTCTCACCCCTCCTATAATTCACCCCTCCACTTT	CASKLTGSHPSYNSPLHF
TRBD1	few	TRBV28	TRBJ2-2	TGTGCCAGCAGTCGGACAGGGTTTTACTACGGGGAGCTGTTTTTT	CASSRTGFYYGELFF
NA	NA	TRBV27	TRBJ2-6	TGTGCCAGCAGTGAACCCTCCGGTGGGTCTGGGGCCAACGTCCTGACTTTC	CASSEPSGGSGANVLTF
NA	NA	TRBV6-6	TRBJ1-1	TGTGCCAGCATGAAGGGTACTGAAGCTTTCTTT	CASMKGTEAFF
NA	NA	TRBV27	TRBJ1-1	TGTGCCAGCAGTTTAGGGTTCGGGAACACTGAAGCTTTCTTT	CASSLGFGNTEAFF
TRBD1	few	TRBV20-1	TRBJ1-2	TGCAGTGCTAGTGGACAGGGGGCGGAAAGTGGCTACACCTTC	CSASGQGAESGYTF
NA	NA	TRBV30	TRBJ2-1	TGTGCCTGGAGTAAGGGGACCAATGAGCAGTTCTTC	CAWSKGTNEQFF
TRBD1	many	TRBV6-2/TRBV6-3	TRBJ2-7	TGTGCCACCGCACAGGGGACCTACGAGCAGTACTTC	CATAQGTYEQYF
NA	NA	TRBV18	TRBJ1-2	TGTGCCAGCTCTCTTACACAGGGAGTCTATGGCTACACCTTC	CASSLTQGVYGYTF
TRBD1	NA	TRBV6-1	TRBJ2-1	TGTGCCAGCAGCCAGGGGACAGGCTTTTCCTACAATGAGCAGTTCTTC	CASSQGTGFSYNEQFF
TRBD1	few	TRBV20-1	TRBJ2-5	TGCAGTGCTGCCGGGACAGGGCCACGTCAAGAGACCCAGTACTTC	CSAAGTGPRQETQYF
NA	NA	TRBV20-1	TRBJ1-4	TGCAGTGCTAGAGATCGGCCGAGGGATAATGAAAAACTGTTTTTT	CSARDRPRDNEKLFF
TRBD1	NA	TRBV29-1	TRBJ1-1	TGCAGCGTCGGGACAGGGGACACTGAAGCTTTCTTT	CSVGTGDTEAFF
NA	few	TRBV29-1	TRBJ2-3	TGCAGCGCGGGAAGCACAGATACGCAGTATTTT	CSAGSTDTQYF
NA	few	TRBV5-1	TRBJ2-5	TGCGCCAGCAGCTTGGACAACCAAGGGACCCAGTACTTC	CASSLDNQGTQYF
NA	NA	TRBV4-1	TRBJ2-5	TGCGCCAGCAGCCCCCTCAGGCCGGGGGAGACCCAGTACTTC	CASSPLRPGETQYF
NA	NA	TRBV30	TRBJ2-3	TGTGCCTGGAGTGGGGACCAGGGAGATACGCAGTATTTT	CAWSGDQGDTQYF
TRBD1	many	TRBV29-1	TRBJ2-7	TGCAGCGTTGAGGGACAGGGCTACGAGCAGTACTTC	CSVEGQGYEQYF
NA	few	TRBV4-2	TRBJ1-5	TGTGCCAGCAGCCAAGAAAGGAGGTCGTTCAGCAATCAGCCCCAGCATTTT	CASSQERRSFSNQPQHF
NA	NA	TRBV5-1	TRBJ1-2	TGCGCCAGCAGCTTGGAAGGGGCATGGAGCCATGGCTACACCTTC	CASSLEGAWSHGYTF
NA	NA	TRBV30	TRBJ1-4	TGTGCCTGGAGTCCCGGGACGGCCCACGAAAAACTGTTTTTT	CAWSPGTAHEKLFF
TRBD1	few	TRBV12-3/TRBV12-4	TRBJ1-4	TGTGCCAGCAGTCTCCGGGACAGGGGGCTGAATGAAAAACTGTTTTTT	CASSLRDRGLNEKLFF
TRBD1	NA	TRBV7-9	TRBJ2-7	TGTGCCAGCAGCGCGACAGGGCCCGAGCAGTACTTC	CASSATGPEQYF
NA	NA	TRBV7-3	TRBJ2-3	TGTGCCAGCAGCCCCCTCGAGGAAGATACGCAGTATTTT	CASSPLEEDTQYF
TRBD1	few	TRBV28	TRBJ2-7	TGTGCCAGCAGTTCCGGACAGGGTTTCTACGAGCAGTACTTC	CASSSGQGFYEQYF
NA	few	TRBV12-3/TRBV12-4	TRBJ2-3	TGTGCCAGCACCCCATCCGGGGCTAGCACAGATACGCAGTATTTT	CASTPSGASTDTQYF
NA	NA	TRBV3-1	TRBJ1-3	TGTGCCAGCAGCCACGAGGGGCTCGGAAACACCATATATTTT	CASSHEGLGNTIYF
NA	NA	TRBV20-1	TRBJ2-5	TGCAGTGCTACCCACACAGGTTCCCGGGAGACCCAGTACTTC	CSATHTGSRETQYF
TRBD2	NA	TRBV10-2	TRBJ2-1	TGCGCCAGCAGTGACACTAGCGGGGGTAATGAGCAGTTCTTC	CASSDTSGGNEQFF
TRBD1	NA	TRBV4-1	TRBJ2-1	TGCGCCAGCAGCCAACTACAGGGGTCGGATGAGCAGTTCTTC	CASSQLQGSDEQFF
NA	few	TRBV5-1	TRBJ1-2	TGCGCCAGCAGCGGTTATGAGGGGAGCTATGGCTACACCTTC	CASSGYEGSYGYTF
TRBD1	NA	TRBV12-3/TRBV12-4	TRBJ1-2	TGTGCCAGCAGCCCCGACAGGGCGGCTGGCTACACCTTC	CASSPDRAAGYTF
TRBD1	NA	TRBV5-1	TRBJ2-5	TGCGCCAGCAGCCTCACAGGGGCCTACAGGGAAACCCAGTACTTC	CASSLTGAYRETQYF
TRBD2	few	TRBV18	TRBJ2-5	TGTGCCAGCTCACCACCGACTTCGGCGGGGGGAGAGACCCAGTACTTC	CASSPPTSAGGETQYF
TRBD2	NA	TRBV9	TRBJ2-1	TGTGCCAGCAGCCCTAGCGGGGCCCCCTACAATGAGCAGTTCTTC	CASSPSGAPYNEQFF
TRBD2	few	TRBV13	TRBJ2-3	TGTGCCAGCAGCCCCCAAACGGAGGCTAGCGGGGGCCCTGGGGCAGATACGCAGTATTTT	CASSPQTEASGGPGADTQYF